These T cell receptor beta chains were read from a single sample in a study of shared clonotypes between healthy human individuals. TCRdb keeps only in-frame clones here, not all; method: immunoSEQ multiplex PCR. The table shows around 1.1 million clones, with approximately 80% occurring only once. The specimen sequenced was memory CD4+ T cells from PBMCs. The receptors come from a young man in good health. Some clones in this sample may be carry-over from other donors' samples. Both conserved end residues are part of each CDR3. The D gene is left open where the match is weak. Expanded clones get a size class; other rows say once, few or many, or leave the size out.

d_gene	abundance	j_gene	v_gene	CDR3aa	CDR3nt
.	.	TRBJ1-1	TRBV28	CASSQQVRSSAEAFF	TGTGCCAGCAGCCAACAAGTCCGGTCCAGTGCTGAAGCTTTCTTT
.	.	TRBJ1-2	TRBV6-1	CASRGGRTPYGYTF	TGTGCCAGCAGGGGGGGGAGGACTCCTTATGGCTACACCTTC
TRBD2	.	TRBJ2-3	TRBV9	CASSVTSGRTDTQYF	TGTGCCAGCAGCGTAACTAGCGGGAGGACAGATACGCAGTATTTT
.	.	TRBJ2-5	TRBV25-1	CASSDQEETQYF	TGTGCCAGCAGTGACCAAGAAGAGACCCAGTACTTC
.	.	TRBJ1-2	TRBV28	CASRSTGTVNYGYTF	TGTGCCAGCAGAAGCACAGGTACCGTTAACTATGGCTACACCTTC
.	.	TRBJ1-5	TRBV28	CATRYLGQPQHF	TGTGCCACCCGGTATCTCGGTCAGCCCCAGCATTTT
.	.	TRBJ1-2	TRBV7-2	CASSLDPLPTVLYGYTF	TGTGCCAGCAGCTTAGATCCCCTCCCGACAGTGCTCTATGGCTACACCTTC
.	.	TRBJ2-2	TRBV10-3	CAISKVGTGELFF	TGTGCCATCAGCAAGGTTGGGACCGGGGAGCTGTTTTTT
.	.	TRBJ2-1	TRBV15	CATERQFF	TGTGCCACCGAACGACAGTTCTTC
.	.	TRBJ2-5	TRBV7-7	CASSLNRAIQETQYF	TGTGCCAGCAGCTTAAACAGGGCGATCCAAGAGACCCAGTACTTC
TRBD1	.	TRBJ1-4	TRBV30	CAWSVFRGDEKLFF	TGTGCCTGGAGTGTTTTCAGGGGGGACGAAAAACTGTTTTTT
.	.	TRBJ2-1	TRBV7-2	CASSLVGTINNEQFF	TGTGCCAGCAGCTTAGTCGGGACAATCAACAATGAGCAGTTCTTC
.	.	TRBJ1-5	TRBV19	CASAGGAGDQPQHF	TGTGCCAGCGCAGGCGGGGCAGGCGATCAGCCCCAGCATTTT
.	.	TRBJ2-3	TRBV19	CASSMRDRTDTQYF	TGTGCCAGTAGTATGCGGGATCGGACAGATACGCAGTATTTT
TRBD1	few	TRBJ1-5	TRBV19	CASSINLDRVNQPQHF	TGTGCCAGTAGTATTAACCTGGACAGGGTGAATCAGCCCCAGCATTTT
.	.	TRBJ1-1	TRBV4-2	CASSPRLMNTEAFF	TGTGCCAGCAGCCCGCGTCTTATGAACACTGAAGCTTTCTTT
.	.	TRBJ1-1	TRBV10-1	CASSFGQSEAFF	TGCGCCAGCAGTTTCGGACAGTCAGAAGCTTTCTTT
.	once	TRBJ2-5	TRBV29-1	CSARDRPQPLRGVQYF	TGCAGCGCCCGCGACAGGCCGCAGCCACTGAGGGGGGTCCAGTACTTC
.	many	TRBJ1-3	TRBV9	CASSSSIGSGNTIYF	TGTGCCAGCAGCTCCTCTATTGGCTCTGGAAACACCATATATTTT
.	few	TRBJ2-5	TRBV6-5	CASSPPGRETQYF	TGTGCCAGCAGTCCCCCTGGGAGAGAGACCCAGTACTTC
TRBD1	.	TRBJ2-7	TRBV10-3	CAISVGQGAYEQYF	TGTGCCATCAGTGTTGGGCAGGGGGCTTACGAGCAGTACTTC
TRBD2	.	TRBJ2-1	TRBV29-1	CSVEPEGLASRNEQFF	TGCAGCGTTGAACCCGAGGGACTAGCGTCCAGGAATGAGCAGTTCTTC
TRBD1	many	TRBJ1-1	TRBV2	CASTGDRANTEAFF	TGTGCCAGCACCGGGGACAGGGCGAACACTGAAGCTTTCTTT
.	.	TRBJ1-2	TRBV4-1	CASSQDSAGTPYGYTF	TGCGCCAGCAGCCAAGATTCCGCCGGGACCCCTTATGGCTACACCTTC
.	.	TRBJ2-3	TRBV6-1	CAIGGYRVADTQYF	TGTGCCATCGGAGGCTACAGGGTCGCAGATACGCAGTATTTT
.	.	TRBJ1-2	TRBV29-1	CSVRGVEGYTF	TGCAGCGTTCGGGGGGTCGAGGGCTACACCTTC